This T cell receptor beta chain was sequenced during a study of cytomegalovirus exposure and HLA in healthy donors. Study-level findings and limits: Later analysis demonstrated an association between a missense DCLRE1C variant and TCR beta V- and J-gene trimming.

In its sample, this clone was seen a few times. Its antigen is unknown. The primer mix had 60 Vbeta and 13 Jbeta primers. The table came from immunoSEQ multiplex PCR; TCRdb's copy has only in-frame clones and leaves some out. This sample has around 120,000 clones, with roughly 82% found just once. The TCR sequence derives from a male donor in good health and CMV-seropositive. Input material: PBMCs.

CDR3 coding DNA: TGTGCCAGCAGCTTAGGAGGACAGGGGGGCTCCGAGCAGTACTTC. Residues: CASSLGGQGGSEQYF. The chain recombines TRBV5-4 with TRBJ2-7; 10 bases align to TRBD1. Germline CDR1 reads SGHNT; CDR2 reads YYREEE (reference sequence). CDR3 size: 15 residues. Germline trimming cut 2 bases from V and 6 bases from J; bases unmatched to any gene: 8.